Following are 26 T cell receptor beta chains from one sample sequenced in a study of cytomegalovirus exposure and HLA in healthy donors. Vbeta (60) and Jbeta (13) primers were used in the PCR. Assay used: immunoSEQ multiplex PCR; TCRdb lists only in-frame clones, some missing. This repertoire shows roughly 180,000 clones, about 80% found once; its top ten account for 11% to 15%. The sample comprised PBMCs. These receptors came from a man aged 45-65 years in good health and CMV-seropositive.

This rearrangement joins TRBV5-6 to TRBJ1-1, with 10 nucleotides matching TRBD1. There are 16 residues in the CDR3. Germline-derived CDR1 and CDR2 are SGHDT and YYEEEE. V gave up 2 bases and J gave up 3 bases; unmatched junction bases: 7. DNA for the CDR3: TGTGCCAGCAGCTTCGCGGGACAGGGGTCGGACACTGAAGCTTTCTTT. As protein: CASSFAGQGSDTEAFF. The full variable domain, with the rest looked up from reference TRBV5-6 and TRBJ1-1, is DAGVTQSPTHLIKTRGQQVTLRCSPKSGHDTVSWYQQALGQGPQFIFQYYEEEERQRGNFPDRFSGHQFPNYSSELNVNALLLGDSALYLCASSFAGQGSDTEAFFGQGTRLTVV.

V and J are TRBV5-6 and TRBJ2-3; weak D call: TRBD2 (5 bases). The V end lost 2 bases, the J end lost 2 bases, and 12 bases lay between the germline ends. The CDR3 loop spans 15 amino acids. Germline assignment: CDR1 SGHDT and CDR2 YYEEEE. The CDR3 DNA follows: TGTGCCAGCAGCTTCGAGGGATTCAACACAGATACGCAGTATTTT. Amino acid sequence: CASSFEGFNTDTQYF.

The rearrangement links TRBV28 to TRBJ1-2; 11 nucleotides match TRBD1. Germline CDR1 reads MDHEN; CDR2 reads SYDVKM. V was pared by 3 bases and J by 8 bases, with 5 bases of the junction left unmatched. The length of the CDR3 is 14 residues. In DNA, the CDR3 is TGTGCCAGCAGTTTCTCCGGGACAGGGGGGGGCTACACCTTC. It yields the protein CASSFSGTGGGYTF.

CDR3 in DNA: TGCGCCAGCAGCCAGACAGGGGCGGACTCACCCCTCCACTTT. Protein: CASSQTGADSPLHF. The chain recombines TRBV5-1 with TRBJ1-6; TRBD1 matches 8 bases. Per the germline V gene, CDR1 is SGHRS and CDR2 is YFSETQ. The V segment lost 4 bases and the J segment 10 bases; nucleotides outside the gene matches: 7. The CDR3 spans 14 residues.

The V and J genes are TRBV4-2 and TRBJ2-7; 8 nucleotides line up with TRBD2. Germline V gives CDR1 LGHNA, CDR2 YNFKEQ. This CDR3 is built from 15 residues. J lost 3 bases, V lost 0 bases, and 4 bases had no gene match. CDR3 DNA sequence: TGTGCCAGCAGCCAAGAAGGAGCGGGGGTCTACGAGCAGTACTTC. Protein sequence: CASSQEGAGVYEQYF.

The CDR3 DNA reads TGTGCCAGTAGTACCCATAGCGGGGACTCGTCCTACGAGCAGTACTTC. It specifies CASSTHSGDSSYEQYF. The chain recombines TRBV19 with TRBJ2-7, with TRBD2 identical over 8 bases. The CDR3 has 16 residues. V lost 4 bases to trimming and J lost 1 base; unmatched junction nucleotides: 9. Germline V gene data show CDR1 as LNHDA and CDR2 as SQIVND (reference sequence).

The chain uses TRBV10-1 and TRBJ2-7; D gene uncertain. The CDR3 is made up of 14 amino acids. V shed 2 bases and J shed 2 bases, with 10 bases lying between them. Germline values: CDR1 WNHNN, CDR2 SYGVQD (reference sequence). CDR3 in amino acids: CASSEGRPPYEQYV. In DNA form, the CDR3 reads TGCGCCAGCAGTGAGGGGCGACCACCCTACGAGCAGTACGTC.

This clone was seen only once. The J gene is TRBJ2-1, the V gene TRBV28, with 11 bases lining up with TRBD2. The ends lost 5 bases at V and 2 bases at J; junction bases unmatched: 5. Germline CDR1 and CDR2: MDHEN and SYDVKM. CDR3 length equals 16 residues. For the CDR3, the DNA is TGTGCCAGCAGTCTTACTAGCGGGGGACCCTACAATGAGCAGTTCTTC. Encoded protein: CASSLTSGGPYNEQFF.

V usage is TRBV7-2 and J usage is TRBJ2-3; TRBD2 matches 8 bases. CDR1 and CDR2 from the germline V gene are SGHTA and FQGNSA. The trim removed 0 bases at V and 3 bases at J, leaving 2 bases unmatched. This CDR3 contains 15 residues. CDR3 amino acids: CASSLAGLATDTQYF. DNA for the CDR3: TGTGCCAGCAGCTTAGCCGGACTAGCAACAGATACGCAGTATTTT.

This clone was observed a few times. J is TRBJ1-6 and V is TRBV5-1, with a possible D match to TRBD1 (5 bases). V was cut by 0 bases and J by 8 bases, with 9 bases left in between. This CDR3 region has 14 residues. The germline gives CDR1 SGHRS, CDR2 YFSETQ. CDR3 sequence (DNA): TGCGCCAGCAGCTTGGAGGGGTTTGATTCACCCCTCCACTTT. It translates to CASSLEGFDSPLHF.

This chain links TRBV30 with TRBJ1-5; D unresolved. Germline CDR1 is GTSNPN and CDR2 is SVGIG (reference sequence). CDR3 length: 13 residues. The ends were cut back, 0 bases at V and 7 bases at J, with 10 bases in the middle. The CDR3 DNA follows: TGTGCCTGGAGTGTGTATTCGGGACAGCCCCAGCATTTT. As protein: CAWSVYSGQPQHF.

The chain combines TRBV5-1 with TRBJ1-4; D is unclear. V was cut by 0 bases and J by 7 bases, with 16 bases left in between. In germline, CDR1 is SGHRS, CDR2 YFSETQ. This CDR3 is built from 16 residues. The CDR3 region is CASSLGALNLPEKLFF. As DNA, the CDR3 is TGCGCCAGCAGCTTGGGCGCACTCAACCTGCCTGAAAAACTGTTTTTT. The full variable domain, rest sourced from reference TRBV5-1 and TRBJ1-4, is KAGVTQTPRYLIKTRGQQVTLSCSPISGHRSVSWYQQTPGQGLQFLFEYFSETQRNKGNFPGRFSGRQFSNSRSEMNVSTLELGDSALYLCASSLGALNLPEKLFFGSGTQLSVL.

The V and J genes are TRBV27 and TRBJ1-2; D is possibly TRBD1 (5 bases). The CDR3 covers 15 residues. V was trimmed by 2 bases and J by 4 bases, leaving 14 bases between them. The germline CDR1 and CDR2 sequences are MNHEY and SMNVEV (reference sequence). The CDR3 here is CASSLLGPGFYGYTF. As DNA, the CDR3 is TGTGCCAGCAGTTTACTGGGGCCTGGGTTCTATGGCTACACCTTC.

This sequence joins TRBV7-8 and TRBJ2-7; 8 bases are shared with TRBD1. Trimming took 5 bases from V and 5 from J; bases not matched to a gene: 5. This CDR3 is built from 13 residues. CDR1 is SGHVS and CDR2 is FQNEAQ in the germline V gene. CDR3 nucleotides: TGTGCCAGCAGCATGGACAGGGCAAACGAGCAGTACGTC. Its translation is CASSMDRANEQYV.

V is TRBV13 and J is TRBJ2-5, with D possibly matching TRBD1 (5 bases). Trimming stripped 5 bases from V and 2 bases from J, with 21 bases between. This CDR3 is 17 amino acids long. Germline CDR1 is PRHDT and CDR2 is FYEKMQ (reference sequence). CDR3 region: CASSHSPARVWQETQYF. The CDR3 DNA reads as TGTGCCAGCAGCCATAGCCCGGCCAGGGTTTGGCAAGAGACCCAGTACTTC.

J is TRBJ2-5 and V is TRBV29-1; 8 bases line up with TRBD1. The junction had 5 bases not matched to a gene; V was cut back by 4 bases and J by 4 bases. In germline, CDR1 is SQVTM, CDR2 ANQGSEA. This CDR3 contains 13 residues. The CDR3 sequence: CSVARQGSETQYF. In DNA form, the CDR3 reads TGCAGCGTTGCCCGACAGGGGTCAGAGACCCAGTACTTC.

CDR3 DNA: TGTGCCAGCTCACGAAATACCCTGCAAAGCTCGAGCTCCTATAATTCACCCCTCCACTTT. The encoded protein is CASSRNTLQSSSSYNSPLHF. The rearrangement uses TRBV18 and TRBJ1-6; D ambiguous. The germline V and J ends were trimmed by 4 bases and 0 bases, with 22 bases remaining between them. The germline V gene has CDR1 KGHSH and CDR2 LQKENI. The CDR3 covers 20 residues.

J is TRBJ2-3 and V is TRBV6-1; 8 bases agree with TRBD2. Germline loops: CDR1 MNHNS, CDR2 SASEGT. With V trimmed by 3 bases and J by 2 bases, 13 bases remained unmatched. The CDR3 is made up of 18 amino acids. The CDR3 is CASSEQILAGGYTDTQYF. In nucleotides, the CDR3 is TGTGCCAGCAGTGAGCAAATATTGGCGGGGGGATACACAGATACGCAGTATTTT.

V gene TRBV27 combines with J gene TRBJ2-2; 8 nucleotides match TRBD2. The CDR3 length is 15 residues. The ends lost 6 bases at V and 3 bases at J; junction bases unmatched: 6. Germline V gene sequence: CDR1 MNHEY, CDR2 SMNVEV (reference sequence). CDR3 in DNA: TGTGCCAGCAGACTAGCGGCCCTAGACACCGGGGAGCTGTTTTTT. This codes for CASRLAALDTGELFF.

J is TRBJ1-3 and V is TRBV28; TRBD1 matches 7 bases. V was pared by 4 bases and J by 2 bases, with 8 bases of the junction left unmatched. The CDR3 is 16 amino acids. CDR1 and CDR2 from the germline V gene are MDHEN and SYDVKM. CDR3 in DNA: TGTGCCAGCAGTTCTCCAGGGGGTACAACTGGAAACACCATATATTTT. Translating it yields CASSSPGGTTGNTIYF.

The V call is TRBV7-7, the J call TRBJ2-5; the match to TRBD2 covers 8 bases. Germline CDR1 is SSHAT and CDR2 is FNYEAQ (reference sequence). V lost 4 bases, J lost 4 bases, and 14 bases stayed unmatched. CDR3 length equals 17 residues. CDR3 sequence reads: CASSSAAGRRGVETQYF. The DNA of the CDR3 is TGTGCCAGCAGCTCGGCTGCCGGGAGGCGGGGGGTAGAGACCCAGTACTTC.

The J gene is TRBJ1-5, the V gene TRBV7-8, with 9 positions matching TRBD1. The CDR3 is 16 residues long. The V gene end was trimmed by 2 bases and the J gene end by 5 bases; junction bases not matched to a gene: 7. The germline CDR1 and CDR2 sequences are SGHVS and FQNEAQ. The CDR3 here is CASSLRTGESYQPQHF. The CDR3 coding sequence is TGTGCCAGCAGCTTAAGGACAGGGGAATCGTATCAGCCCCAGCATTTT.

This chain joins TRBV5-1 and TRBJ2-5; TRBD2 aligns across 7 bases. CDR1 SGHRS and CDR2 YFSETQ come from the germline V gene. The CDR3 runs to 16 residues. The junction had 7 bases not matched to a gene; V was cut back by 0 bases and J by 2 bases. Here the CDR3 reads CASSLASAGVQETQYF. The CDR3 nucleotides are TGCGCCAGCAGCTTGGCTTCCGCGGGGGTTCAAGAGACCCAGTACTTC.

In its sample, this clone was seen a few times. The genes are TRBV21-1 and TRBJ2-7; the D call of TRBD2 is as the table states it, not checked on the DNA. TRBV21-1 is an annotated pseudogene. CDR3 length equals 14 residues. The CDR3 nucleotides are TGTGCCAGCGTCTACCGGGACTCAAGATACGAGCAGTACGTC. Protein sequence: CASVYRDSRYEQYV.

This clone has only one observation. The chain carries TRBV19 and TRBJ2-6; D is unclear. V was trimmed by 2 bases and J by 3 bases, leaving 17 bases between them. In germline, CDR1 is LNHDA, CDR2 SQIVND (reference sequence). CDR3 length: 18 amino acids. This CDR3 reads CASSILGKARGGANVLTF. DNA of the CDR3: TGTGCCAGTAGTATACTCGGAAAGGCCCGAGGTGGGGCCAACGTCCTGACTTTC. Drawing the rest from reference TRBV19 and TRBJ2-6, the complete variable domain is DGGITQSPKYLFRKEGQNVTLSCEQNLNHDAMYWYRQDPGQGLRLIYYSQIVNDFQKGDIAEGYSVSREKKESFPLTVTSAQKNPTAFYLCASSILGKARGGANVLTFGAGSRLTVL.

The chain carries TRBV27 and TRBJ1-4, with D uncertain. The germline V and J ends were trimmed by 4 bases and 7 bases, with 19 bases remaining between them. Germline values: CDR1 MNHEY, CDR2 SMNVEV (reference sequence). CDR3 length equals 16 residues. The CDR3 DNA follows: TGTGCCAGCAGTTCCGTCCCCGTGGAACTAAGTGAAAAACTGTTTTTT. It yields the protein CASSSVPVELSEKLFF.